Presented here are 29 T cell receptor beta chains from one specimen sequenced in a study of human T cells and chemical hapten exposure. TCRdb processed the RACE reads anew with MiXCR; each CDR3 protein has one entry. The top ten clones hold around 2.4% of a sample with 95,000 to 150,000 distinct CDR3 sequences, around 10% of them seen once. Time point here: patch test 3, about 24 weeks after DPC sensitization. Specified treatment: therapeutic diphenylcyclopropenone sensitization with weekly scalp DPC. This material consisted of whole blood, taken in connection with sensitization to the hapten diphenylcyclopropenone (DPC). The receptors stem from a woman in her 50s with alopecia areata. Some clones in this sample may be carry-over from other donors' samples.

Of note for this clonotype: Given a much more abundant clone one base away, this may be a read error. The V and J genes are TRBV29-1 and TRBJ2-7, with 10 nucleotides matching TRBD1. Trimming removed 4 bases from V and 1 base from J; junction bases left unmatched: 4. The CDR3 extends over 14 amino acids. Looked up from germline, CDR1 is SQVTM and CDR2 is ANQGSEA. The CDR3 here is CSVVGQGGSYEQYF. The DNA of the CDR3 is TGCAGCGTTGTTGGACAGGGGGGGTCCTACGAGCAGTACTTC.

This clonotype has more than one count but fewer than ten. The chain links TRBV5-6 to TRBJ1-4, with TRBD1 matching 7 bases. Germline assignment: CDR1 SGHDT and CDR2 YYEEEE. This CDR3 has 14 amino acids. Trimming removed 4 bases from V and 4 bases from J; junction bases left unmatched: 4. CDR3 in DNA: TGTGCCAGCAGCCCCCGGGACAGTAATGAAAAACTGTTTTTT. Translating it yields CASSPRDSNEKLFF.

This clonotype showed up many times. This chain uses TRBV6-2 or TRBV6-3 with TRBJ2-1; 9 nucleotides match TRBD2. Germline CDR1 MNHEY, CDR2 SVGEGT. Trimming took 8 bases from V and 4 from J; bases not matched to a gene: 6. This CDR3 has 14 amino acids. The CDR3 bases are TGTGCCAGCCACCTAGCGGGGAAATACAATGAGCAGTTCTTC. Encoded protein: CASHLAGKYNEQFF.

This clonotype was seen ten or more times. This chain links TRBV7-9 with TRBJ2-4; perhaps TRBD1 as D (6 bases). Trimming removed 3 bases at V and 0 bases at J, with 15 bases between. Germline V lookup: CDR1 SEHNR, CDR2 FQNEAQ (reference sequence). CDR3 length: 17 residues. The DNA for the CDR3 is TGTGCCAGCAGCTTCGCAGGGGACAATTTAGCCAAAAACATTCAGTACTTC. It is translated as CASSFAGDNLAKNIQYF.

This clonotype was picked up a small number of times. The chain carries TRBV27 and TRBJ1-2; tentatively, D is TRBD1 (6 bases). The length of the CDR3 is 13 residues. Germline V lookup: CDR1 MNHEY, CDR2 SMNVEV (reference sequence). V dropped 8 bases and J dropped 8 bases, with 18 bases sitting between them. The CDR3 loop is CASSGDIHEGYTF. The CDR3, as DNA: TGTGCCAGCTCGGGGGACATACATGAGGGCTACACCTTC.

The J gene is TRBJ1-2, the V gene TRBV7-9, with D tentatively TRBD1 (6 bases). The CDR3 runs to 15 residues. Trimming removed 5 bases from V and 3 bases from J, with 16 bases in between. Germline loops: CDR1 SEHNR, CDR2 FQNEAQ (reference sequence). The CDR3 here is CASSLATGQHYGYTF. CDR3 bases: TGTGCCAGCAGCCTGGCGACGGGACAACACTATGGCTACACCTTC.

J is TRBJ1-6 and V is TRBV5-5; D unclear. V was shortened by 2 bases and J by 9 bases, with 15 bases between the two germline ends. Germline V gives CDR1 SGHKS, CDR2 YYEKEE (reference sequence). CDR3 length: 15 residues. The CDR3 DNA is TGTGCCAGCAGCTTAGAGGGTATGGGCTCTTCACCCCTCCACTTT. It codes for CASSLEGMGSSPLHF.

This clonotype was picked up a small number of times. The rearrangement joins TRBV7-2 to TRBJ1-4, with a possible D match to TRBD1 (5 bases). From germline, CDR1 is SGHTA and CDR2 FQGNSA. V was pared by 0 bases and J by 0 bases, with 11 bases between. This CDR3 comprises 17 residues. The DNA of the CDR3 is TGTGCCAGCAGCTTAGCTGGGGCATCTACAACTAATGAAAAACTGTTTTTT. Its protein is CASSLAGASTTNEKLFF.

This clonotype was seen at least ten times. DNA of the CDR3: TGCAGCGTTGACGGCGTAGGGGGCGAGCAGTACTTC. Amino acid sequence: CSVDGVGGEQYF. The V and J genes are TRBV29-1 and TRBJ2-7; possible D gene TRBD1, 6 bases. Germline-derived CDR1 and CDR2 are SQVTM and ANQGSEA. The V and J ends lost 3 bases and 6 bases respectively, with 12 bases between them. This CDR3 spans 12 amino acids.

This clonotype was counted only a few times. The chain employs TRBV28 and TRBJ2-7; 10 nucleotides align to TRBD2. Trimming removed 7 bases from V and 7 bases from J; junction bases left unmatched: 13. This CDR3 spans 15 amino acids. Looked up from germline, CDR1 is MDHEN and CDR2 is SYDVKM. The CDR3 DNA sequence: TGTGCCAGCACCATAGCCTCTAGCGGGAGTAGGGAGCAGTACTTC. This sequence encodes CASTIASSGSREQYF.

This clonotype was seen a handful of times. The chain carries TRBV5-6 and TRBJ2-2; unclear D gene. This CDR3 region has 13 residues. The V gene's germline CDR1 is SGHDT and CDR2 YYEEEE. Trimming took 1 base from V and 2 from J, leaving 3 bases between them. CDR3 DNA sequence: TGTGCCAGCAGCTTGTATAACACCGGGGAGCTGTTTTTT. Translated: CASSLYNTGELFF. The full variable domain, its missing parts supplied by reference TRBV5-6 and TRBJ2-2, is DAGVTQSPTHLIKTRGQQVTLRCSPKSGHDTVSWYQQALGQGPQFIFQYYEEEERQRGNFPDRFSGHQFPNYSSELNVNALLLGDSALYLCASSLYNTGELFFGEGSRLTVL.

This clonotype was seen repeatedly, ten times or more. The V and J genes are TRBV5-1 and TRBJ2-1; no reliable D call. Per germline, CDR1 SGHRS and CDR2 YFSETQ. Trimming shortened V by 3 bases and J by 6 bases, and 7 bases separated the two germline ends. The CDR3 runs to 12 residues. Here the CDR3 reads CASSSYGNEQFF. CDR3 in DNA: TGCGCCAGCAGCTCATACGGCAATGAGCAGTTCTTC.

The table lists this clonotype with a few counts. This rearrangement joins TRBV4-3 to TRBJ2-6; no definite D call. The CDR3 has 17 residues. Germline V gene lookup returns CDR1 LGHNA and CDR2 YSLEER. V lost 4 bases, J lost 4 bases, and 17 bases lay in between. CDR3 sequence reads: CASSLIGQTAGANVLTF. CDR3 DNA sequence: TGCGCCAGCAGCCTAATCGGCCAGACGGCGGGGGCCAACGTCCTGACTTTC.

This clonotype appeared a few times. The CDR3: CASSFTGSGGELFF. CDR3 DNA sequence: TGTGCCAGCAGTTTCACCGGGAGTGGGGGGGAGCTGTTTTTT. The gene calls are TRBV28 and TRBJ2-2, with D possibly matching TRBD2 (6 bases). V was pared by 3 bases and J by 8 bases, with 13 bases between. Germline V lookup: CDR1 MDHEN, CDR2 SYDVKM. The CDR3 is made up of 14 amino acids.

The chain carries TRBV9 and TRBJ2-6; D remains unclear. Germline V gene data show CDR1 as SGDLS and CDR2 as YYNGEE. The CDR3 is 13 amino acids. Between the trimmed V and J ends, which lost 1 base and 3 bases, there was a span of 2 bases. The CDR3 nucleotides read TGTGCCAGCAGCGTACTTGGGGCCAACGTCCTGACTTTC. As protein: CASSVLGANVLTF. Supplemented by reference TRBV9 and TRBJ2-6, the full variable domain reads DSGVTQTPKHLITATGQRVTLRCSPRSGDLSVYWYQQSLDQGLQFLIQYYNGEERAKGNILERFSAQQFPDLHSELNLSSLELGDSALYFCASSVLGANVLTFGAGSRLTVL.

The chain recombines TRBV12-3 or TRBV12-4 with TRBJ1-6, with D tentatively TRBD1 (5 bases). V gave up 2 bases and J gave up 5 bases, with 7 bases separating them. This CDR3 region has 14 residues. Here the CDR3 reads CASSLPRDNSPLHF. In nucleotides, the CDR3 is TGTGCCAGCAGTTTACCCAGGGATAATTCACCCCTCCACTTT.

This chain joins TRBV2 and TRBJ1-4, with D hard to call. V was cut by 8 bases and J by 0 bases, with 13 bases left in between. Germline CDR1 reads SNHLY; CDR2 reads FYNNEI. The CDR3 extends over 15 amino acids. The CDR3 region is CASRERRATNEKLFF. The CDR3, as DNA: TGTGCCAGCCGGGAGAGACGGGCAACTAATGAAAAACTGTTTTTT.

This chain uses TRBV29-1 with TRBJ1-4; D is possibly TRBD1 (5 bases). Deletions cut 7 bases from V and 5 bases from J, with 11 bases between. CDR1 is SQVTM and CDR2 is ANQGSEA in the germline V gene. The CDR3 extends over 12 amino acids. As DNA, the CDR3 is TGCAGCGCCGGGAGGGACAATGAAAAACTGTTTTTT. Amino acids: CSAGRDNEKLFF. The entire variable domain, with the rest obtained from reference TRBV29-1 and TRBJ1-4, is as follows: SAVISQKPSRDICQRGTSLTIQCQVDSQVTMMFWYRQQPGQSLTLIATANQGSEATYESGFVIDKFPISRPNLTFSTLTVSNMSPEDSSIYLCSAGRDNEKLFFGSGTQLSVL.

This clonotype has just a few counts. The chain joins TRBV29-1 to TRBJ1-1; no clear D. Per the germline V gene, CDR1 is SQVTM and CDR2 is ANQGSEA. V lost 5 bases to trimming and J lost 2 bases, with 3 bases between them. There are 10 residues in the CDR3. CDR3 sequence reads: CSVSNTEAFF. Here the CDR3 DNA reads TGCAGCGTTAGTAACACTGAAGCTTTCTTT. The full variable domain, completed using reference TRBV29-1 and TRBJ1-1, is SAVISQKPSRDICQRGTSLTIQCQVDSQVTMMFWYRQQPGQSLTLIATANQGSEATYESGFVIDKFPISRPNLTFSTLTVSNMSPEDSSIYLCSVSNTEAFFGQGTRLTVV.

This clonotype was found many times. The chain is built from TRBV27 and TRBJ2-6; D is possibly TRBD1 (6 bases). CDR3 size: 15 residues. The V gene lost 6 bases and the J gene lost 4 bases, with 13 bases spanning the gap. Germline CDR1 and CDR2: MNHEY and SMNVEV (reference sequence). The CDR3 here is CASRSHREGANVLTF. CDR3 nucleotides: TGTGCCAGCAGATCCCACAGGGAGGGGGCCAACGTCCTGACTTTC.

This clonotype was detected only a few times. The chain carries TRBV28 and TRBJ2-3; D ambiguous. The CDR3 covers 15 residues. The V gene's germline CDR1 is MDHEN and CDR2 SYDVKM. The germline V and J ends were trimmed by 2 bases and 0 bases, with 9 bases remaining between them. In DNA form, the CDR3 reads TGTGCCAGCAGTTTAGCGGAGCTTAGCACAGATACGCAGTATTTT. This sequence encodes CASSLAELSTDTQYF.

This clonotype was observed many times. The J gene is TRBJ2-1, the V gene TRBV3-1; D unresolved. V was shortened by 1 base and J by 7 bases, with 8 bases between the two germline ends. Germline V lookup: CDR1 LGHDT, CDR2 YNNKEL (reference sequence). This CDR3 is built from 13 residues. CDR3 bases: TGTGCCAGCAGCCAAGGCGTAGCAAATGAGCAGTTCTTC. Its protein product is CASSQGVANEQFF.

This clonotype was found a few times. V is TRBV5-1 and J is TRBJ2-7; maybe TRBD1 (6 bases). CDR1 is SGHRS, CDR2 YFSETQ, per germline. The CDR3 runs 14 residues. V gave up 4 bases and J gave up 2 bases, with 13 bases separating them. CDR3 protein: CASSARTDAYEQYF. The CDR3 DNA reads as TGCGCCAGCAGCGCCCGGACAGACGCCTACGAGCAGTACTTC. Using reference TRBV5-1 and TRBJ2-7 for the parts outside the CDR3, the full variable domain is KAGVTQTPRYLIKTRGQQVTLSCSPISGHRSVSWYQQTPGQGLQFLFEYFSETQRNKGNFPGRFSGRQFSNSRSEMNVSTLELGDSALYLCASSARTDAYEQYFGPGTRLTVT.

The rearrangement uses TRBV7-2 and TRBJ1-3; perhaps TRBD1 as D (5 bases). Trimming left V 2 bases short and J 3 bases short, with 8 bases between. Germline V CDR1 and CDR2: SGHTA, FQGNSA. This CDR3 has 14 residues. The CDR3 reads CASSLRRDGNTIYF. The CDR3 coding sequence is TGTGCCAGCAGCTTACGCAGGGATGGAAACACCATATATTTT.

This clonotype was seen a few times. V is TRBV14 and J is TRBJ2-3; TRBD2 matches at 8 bases. CDR1 is SGHDN, CDR2 FVKESK, per germline. V gave up 1 base and J gave up 6 bases; unmatched junction bases: 6. The length of the CDR3 is 15 residues. The chain's CDR3 is CASSQGRLARDTQYF. For the CDR3, the DNA is TGTGCCAGCAGCCAAGGAAGACTAGCGCGGGATACGCAGTATTTT.

Ten or more counts support this clonotype. The chain carries TRBV29-1 and TRBJ2-1, with unresolved D. The CDR3 has 12 residues. Germline V lookup: CDR1 SQVTM, CDR2 ANQGSEA. With 4 bases removed from V and 2 bases from J, the gap between germline ends came to 6 bases. In DNA, the CDR3 is TGCAGCGTTGGTGGCACCTACAATGAGCAGTTCTTC. This sequence encodes CSVGGTYNEQFF.

This clonotype was counted many times. This chain links TRBV27 with TRBJ2-3; 7 nucleotides line up with TRBD2. Germline V gene data show CDR1 as MNHEY and CDR2 as SMNVEV (reference sequence). The CDR3 covers 14 residues. V dropped 6 bases and J dropped 5; count of bases not matched to a gene: 8. The CDR3 sequence: CASRRGGPIDTQYF. The CDR3 DNA reads TGTGCCAGCAGGCGGGGAGGGCCGATAGATACGCAGTATTTT.

This clonotype was counted a few times. This chain joins TRBV20-1 and TRBJ2-5, with TRBD1 matching 7 bases. J gave up 5 bases and V 1 base, and 7 bases lay outside the gene matches. CDR3 length: 14 amino acids. Germline V gives CDR1 DFQATT, CDR2 SNEGSKA (reference sequence). CDR3 nucleotide sequence: TGCAGTGCTAGAGGTGACAGGGAAACGGAGACCCAGTACTTC. This gives the protein CSARGDRETETQYF.

This clonotype occurred a few times. V and J are TRBV6-6 and TRBJ1-1; D gene ambiguous. Per the germline V gene, CDR1 is MNHNY and CDR2 is SVGAGI (reference sequence). This CDR3 is built from 18 residues. Deletions cut 2 bases from V and 3 bases from J, with 22 bases between. This CDR3 is CASSYPEAGKKVDTEAFF. The CDR3 DNA follows: TGTGCCAGCAGTTACCCGGAGGCGGGGAAGAAAGTGGACACTGAAGCTTTCTTT.